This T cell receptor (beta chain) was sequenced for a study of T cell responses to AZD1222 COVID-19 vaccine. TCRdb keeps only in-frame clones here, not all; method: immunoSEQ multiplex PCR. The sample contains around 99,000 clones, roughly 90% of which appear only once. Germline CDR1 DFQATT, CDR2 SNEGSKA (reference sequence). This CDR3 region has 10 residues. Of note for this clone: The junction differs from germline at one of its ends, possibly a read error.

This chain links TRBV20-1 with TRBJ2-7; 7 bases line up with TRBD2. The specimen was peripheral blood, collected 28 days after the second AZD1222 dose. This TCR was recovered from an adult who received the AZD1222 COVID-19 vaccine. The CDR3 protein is CSAGLPGGDF. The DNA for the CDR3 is TGCAGTGCGGGTCTGCCGGGAGGAGACTTC.